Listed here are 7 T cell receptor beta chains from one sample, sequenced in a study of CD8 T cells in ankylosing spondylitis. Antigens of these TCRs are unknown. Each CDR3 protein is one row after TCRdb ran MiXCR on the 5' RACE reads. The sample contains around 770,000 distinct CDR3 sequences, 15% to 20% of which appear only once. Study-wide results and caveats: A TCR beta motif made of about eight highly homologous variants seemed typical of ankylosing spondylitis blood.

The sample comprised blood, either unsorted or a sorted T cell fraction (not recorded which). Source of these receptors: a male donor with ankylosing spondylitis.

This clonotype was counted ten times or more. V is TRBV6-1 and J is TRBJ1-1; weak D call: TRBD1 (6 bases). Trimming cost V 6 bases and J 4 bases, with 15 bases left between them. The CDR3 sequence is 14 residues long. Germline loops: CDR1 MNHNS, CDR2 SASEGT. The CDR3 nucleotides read TGTGCCAGCAGCAGAAACAGGGAGGGCACTGAAGCTTTCTTT. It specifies CASSRNREGTEAFF.

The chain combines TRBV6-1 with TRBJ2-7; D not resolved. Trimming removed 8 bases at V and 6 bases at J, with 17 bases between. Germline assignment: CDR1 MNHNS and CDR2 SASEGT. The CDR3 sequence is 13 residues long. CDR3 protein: CASGKERDFEQYF. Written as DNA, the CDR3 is TGTGCCAGCGGGAAAGAAAGAGATTTCGAGCAGTACTTC.

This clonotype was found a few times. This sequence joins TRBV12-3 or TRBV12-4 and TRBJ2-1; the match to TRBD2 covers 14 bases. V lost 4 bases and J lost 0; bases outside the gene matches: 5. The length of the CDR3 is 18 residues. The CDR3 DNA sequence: TGTGCCAGCAGTTGGACTAGCGGGAGGCTGAGCTCCTACAATGAGCAGTTCTTC. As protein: CASSWTSGRLSSYNEQFF.

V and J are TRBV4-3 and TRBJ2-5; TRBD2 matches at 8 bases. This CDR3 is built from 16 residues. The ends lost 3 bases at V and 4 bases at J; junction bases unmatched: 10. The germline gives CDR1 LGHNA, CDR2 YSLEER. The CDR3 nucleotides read TGCGCCAGCAGCCACTCGGGGGGGCTTATCCCAGAGACCCAGTACTTC. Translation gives CASSHSGGLIPETQYF.

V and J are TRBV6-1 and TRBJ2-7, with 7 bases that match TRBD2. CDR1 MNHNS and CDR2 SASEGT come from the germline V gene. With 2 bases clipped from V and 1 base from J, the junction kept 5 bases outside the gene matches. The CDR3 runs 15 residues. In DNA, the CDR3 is TGTGCCAGCAGTGAATATGGAGCGGGGTCCTACGAGCAGTACTTC. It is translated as CASSEYGAGSYEQYF.

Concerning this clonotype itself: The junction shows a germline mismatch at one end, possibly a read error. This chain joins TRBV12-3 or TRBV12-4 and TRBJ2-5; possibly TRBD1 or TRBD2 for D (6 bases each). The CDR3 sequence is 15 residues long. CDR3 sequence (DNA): TGTGCCAGCAGATTAGGTCAGGTGGGGGGCAGGACCCAGTACTTC. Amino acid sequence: CASRLGQVGGRTQYF.

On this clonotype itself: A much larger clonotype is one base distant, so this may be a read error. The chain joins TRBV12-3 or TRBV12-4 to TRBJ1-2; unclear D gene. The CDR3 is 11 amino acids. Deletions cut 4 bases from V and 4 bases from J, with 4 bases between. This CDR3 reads CASSYRYGYTF. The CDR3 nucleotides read TGTGCCAGCAGTTACCGCTATGGCTACACCTTC.